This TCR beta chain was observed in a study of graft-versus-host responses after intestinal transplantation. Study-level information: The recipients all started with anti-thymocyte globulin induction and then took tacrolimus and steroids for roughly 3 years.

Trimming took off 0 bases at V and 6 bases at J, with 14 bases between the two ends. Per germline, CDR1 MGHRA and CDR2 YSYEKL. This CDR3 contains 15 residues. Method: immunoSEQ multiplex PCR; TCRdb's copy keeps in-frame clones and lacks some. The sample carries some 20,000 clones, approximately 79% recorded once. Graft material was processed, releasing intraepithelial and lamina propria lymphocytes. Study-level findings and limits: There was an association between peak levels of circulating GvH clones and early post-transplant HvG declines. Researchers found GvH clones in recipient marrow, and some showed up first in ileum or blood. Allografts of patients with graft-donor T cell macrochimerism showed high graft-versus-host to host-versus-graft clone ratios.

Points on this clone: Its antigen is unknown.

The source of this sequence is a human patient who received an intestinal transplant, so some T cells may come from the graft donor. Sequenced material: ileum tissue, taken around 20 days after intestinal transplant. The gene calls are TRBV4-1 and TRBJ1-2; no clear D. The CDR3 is CASSQESGGIHGYTF. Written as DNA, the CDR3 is TGCGCCAGCAGCCAAGAATCGGGAGGGATTCATGGCTACACCTTC.